Sequencing of this T cell receptor beta chain was carried out in a study of blood T cell repertoires in COVID-19. Study in general: Samples representing acute and convalescent COVID-19 were sourced from the United States, Italy and Spain.

Per the study methods: Estimated nucleated cell counts came from reference gene primer amplification. The method was immunoSEQ multiplex PCR; TCRdb's version includes in-frame clones alone and lacks a portion of them. The DNA gave D and trimming, while V, J and clone size come from that table. The profile shows under 85,000 clones, approximately 87% of them singletons. This CDR3 is 16 amino acids long. Per the germline V gene, CDR1 is LNHDA and CDR2 is SQIVND (reference sequence). Losses at the gene ends were 7 bases for V and 2 bases for J; bases not matched to a gene: 10. The J gene is TRBJ1-5, the V gene TRBV19; the match to TRBD1 covers 8 bases. The sequenced sample was peripheral blood. This TCR derives from an older man in a cohort sampled during active COVID-19. CDR3 in amino acids: CASNSDRGLGNQPQHF. The CDR3 DNA is TGTGCCAGTAATAGCGACAGGGGTCTCGGCAATCAGCCCCAGCATTTT.